Presented here are 5 T cell receptor beta chains from one specimen sequenced in a study of cytomegalovirus exposure and HLA in healthy donors. The PCR had 60 Vbeta and 13 Jbeta primers. Assay used: immunoSEQ multiplex PCR; TCRdb lists only in-frame clones, some missing. The sample carries around 180,000 clones, roughly four fifths recorded once. The specimen sequenced was PBMCs. The receptor source for this set is a man between 18 and 35 years old in good health and CMV-seronegative.

J is TRBJ2-7 and V is TRBV18, with TRBD2 as a possible D gene (5 bases). The V gene's germline CDR1 is KGHSH and CDR2 LQKENI. V lost 2 bases to trimming and J lost 7 bases, with 9 bases between them. The CDR3 spans 12 residues. The CDR3 here is CASSPEGWEQYF. The CDR3 DNA follows: TGTGCCAGCTCACCAGAGGGATGGGAGCAGTACTTC.

The genes are TRBV15 and TRBJ2-7; possibly TRBD1 for D (6 bases). Germline CDR1 reads LNHNV; CDR2 reads YYDKDF (reference sequence). The length of the CDR3 is 15 residues. V was clipped by 0 bases and J by 7 bases, with 16 bases between them. The CDR3 DNA is TGTGCCACCAGCAGAGACAGGGGAACTTTCGGAGAGCAGTACTTC. It specifies CATSRDRGTFGEQYF. The variable domain in full, with the rest retrieved from reference TRBV15 and TRBJ2-7, is DAMVIQNPRYQVTQFGKPVTLSCSQTLNHNVMYWYQQKSSQAPKLLFHYYDKDFNNEADTPDNFQSRRPNTSFCFLDIRSPGLGDTAMYLCATSRDRGTFGEQYFGPGTRLTVT.

The rearrangement links TRBV2 to TRBJ1-4; the match to TRBD1 covers 7 bases. Germline CDR1 reads SNHLY; CDR2 reads FYNNEI. CDR3 size: 13 residues. J gave up 8 bases and V 6 bases, and 6 bases lay outside the gene matches. The CDR3 is CASSWQGDEKLFF. The CDR3 bases are TGTGCCAGCAGCTGGCAGGGGGACGAAAAACTGTTTTTT.

J is TRBJ1-6 and V is TRBV12-5; 7 bases are a match to TRBD1. J gave up 6 bases and V 1 base, and 6 bases lay outside the gene matches. CDR3 size: 16 residues. Germline V CDR1 and CDR2: LGHNT, FRNRAP. Here the CDR3 reads CASGLGQGPPNSPLHF. The DNA for the CDR3 is TGTGCTAGTGGTTTGGGACAGGGCCCCCCTAATTCACCCCTCCACTTT.

The chain couples TRBV20-1 to TRBJ1-2, with D possibly TRBD1 on 5 matching bases. The CDR3 extends over 11 amino acids. Trimming stripped 3 bases from V and 8 bases from J, with 10 bases between. The germline gives CDR1 DFQATT, CDR2 SNEGSKA (reference sequence). The CDR3 region is CSARGTLGYTF. CDR3 nucleotides: TGCAGTGCTAGGGGGACTTTGGGCTACACCTTC.